These 18 T cell receptor beta chains share one sample of origin, sequenced in a study of molecular identifiers for immune sequencing clone quantification. TCRdb re-called the PCR reads through MiXCR, storing one row per CDR3 protein. The sample has 600,000 to 650,000 distinct CDR3 sequences; 20% are singletons. The sequenced sample consisted of naive CD8+ T cells from blood, with Jurkat cell RNA spiked in. As to subset: FACS-sorted CD8+CD4-CCR7+CD45RA+ naive T cells. The origin of the receptors is a human donor in good health. Some libraries in this study had Jurkat cell RNA spiked in.

This clonotype has a count of ten or more. For the CDR3, the DNA is TGCAGCGTTGAAGACGGGACAGGGGGACTAGCGGGATATGAGCAGTTCTTC. The encoded protein is CSVEDGTGGLAGYEQFF. The chain uses TRBV29-1 and TRBJ2-1; 13 nucleotides line up with TRBD2. This CDR3 spans 17 amino acids. Germline V gene sequence: CDR1 SQVTM, CDR2 ANQGSEA. V lost 0 bases and J lost 8; bases outside the gene matches: 10.

This clonotype showed up many times. The rearrangement links TRBV19 to TRBJ1-1; the D is unclear. This CDR3 has 15 amino acids. Looked up from germline, CDR1 is LNHDA and CDR2 is SQIVND (reference sequence). V lost 3 bases to trimming and J lost 3 bases, with 14 bases between them. CDR3 amino acids: CASSILWDVDTEAFF. The CDR3 DNA reads TGTGCCAGTAGTATCTTGTGGGATGTCGACACTGAAGCTTTCTTT.

With regard to this clonotype: Since a much larger clone is just one base distant, this may be a read error. This chain joins TRBV18 and TRBJ2-1; D ambiguous. This CDR3 spans 16 amino acids. CDR1 is KGHSH, CDR2 LQKENI, per germline. CDR3 in amino acids: CASSPSSRSSYNEQSF. The CDR3 nucleotides are TGTGCCAGCTCACCTAGTAGCAGGTCCTCCTACAATGAGCAGTCCTTC.

A few counts support this clonotype. The junction departs from the called germline gene at one end, perhaps through a read error. The chain combines TRBV6-5 with TRBJ1-1; D unresolved. Germline V lookup: CDR1 MNHEY, CDR2 SVGAGI. The CDR3 covers 13 residues. For the CDR3, the DNA is TGTGCCAGCAGTTACGCTATGAAAACTGAAGCTTTCTTT. Encoded protein: CASSYAMKTEAFF.

As regards this clonotype: Just one base apart from a much larger clone, this may be a read error. The chain recombines TRBV20-1 with TRBJ2-7; D is uncertain. CDR1 and CDR2 (germline): DFQATT, SNEGSKA (reference sequence). The CDR3 has 11 amino acids. The V and J ends lost 0 bases and 5 bases respectively, with 5 bases between them. The chain's CDR3 is CSARDPDEQYF. The CDR3 DNA reads TGCAGTGCTAGAGATCCGGACGAGCAGTACTTC.

This clonotype has at least ten counts. This CDR3 is CAWRWGGNGYTF. DNA for the CDR3: TGTGCCTGGAGGTGGGGAGGCAATGGCTACACCTTC. This chain uses TRBV30 with TRBJ1-2; D unclear. The germline CDR1 and CDR2 sequences are GTSNPN and SVGIG (reference sequence). This CDR3 comprises 12 residues. V was trimmed by 3 bases and J by 6 bases, leaving 11 bases between them.

Of note for this clonotype: This may arise from a read error, as a much more abundant clone is one base away. The chain is built from TRBV7-9 and TRBJ2-5, with TRBD1 identical over 7 bases. The CDR3 runs to 16 residues. Germline lookup yields CDR1 SEHNR and CDR2 FQNEAQ (reference sequence). The V and J ends lost 5 bases and 5 bases, in that order; junction bases with no gene match: 14. The CDR3 sequence is CASSPHPQGRYETQYF. CDR3 in DNA: TGTGCCAGCAGCCCCCATCCACAGGGGCGGTATGAGACCCAGTACTTC.

A note on this clonotype: A much larger clone differs by one base, so this may be a read error. The V and J genes are TRBV11-2 and TRBJ2-2, with D unresolved. The CDR3 spans 14 residues. From germline, CDR1 is SGHAT and CDR2 FQNNGV. Trimming stripped 4 bases from V and 7 bases from J, with 13 bases between. In DNA form, the CDR3 reads TGTGCCAGCAGCTCTGTGCTGGGTGGCGGGGAGCTGTTTTTT. It translates to CASSSVLGGGELFF.

This clonotype was seen ten or more times. The chain couples TRBV24-1 to TRBJ2-7; 7 bases fit TRBD1. With V trimmed by 6 bases and J by 7 bases, 8 bases remained unmatched. Germline values: CDR1 KGHDR, CDR2 SFDVKD. The CDR3 has 13 amino acids. The chain's CDR3 is CATSSQGRREQYF. The CDR3 coding sequence is TGTGCCACCAGTTCACAGGGGAGAAGGGAGCAGTACTTC.

This clonotype occurred many times. The chain employs TRBV9 and TRBJ2-3; 9 positions match TRBD1. Trimming cost V 4 bases and J 5 bases; bases outside gene matches: 14. CDR1 is SGDLS and CDR2 is YYNGEE in the germline V gene. CDR3 length: 17 amino acids. The CDR3 sequence: CASSPQGGQGYQDTQYF. As DNA, the CDR3 is TGTGCCAGCAGCCCCCAAGGGGGACAGGGTTATCAAGATACGCAGTATTTT.

This rearrangement joins TRBV28 to TRBJ1-2; possible D gene TRBD1, 6 bases. The CDR3 extends over 13 amino acids. CDR1 is MDHEN and CDR2 is SYDVKM in the germline V gene. The V and J ends lost 5 bases and 13 bases respectively, with 20 bases between them. The CDR3 DNA follows: TGTGCCAGCAGTCGGGGGGCCTACAGGGCAGCCACCTTC. Translating it yields CASSRGAYRAATF.

This clonotype was detected ten times or more. The chain links TRBV6-9 to TRBJ2-6; no clear D. The CDR3 extends over 15 amino acids. Germline assignment: CDR1 MNHGY and CDR2 SVAAGI. The V end was cut by 1 base, the J end by 1 base, with 5 bases between. The CDR3 sequence: CASSYYGSGANVLTF. Here the CDR3 DNA reads TGTGCCAGCAGTTATTACGGATCTGGGGCCAACGTCCTGACTTTC.

Concerning this clonotype itself: This may come from a read error, since a much larger clone is one base off. It is likely a read error, because the conserved phenylalanine at the end of the CDR3 is missing. This sequence joins TRBV15 and TRBJ2-7, with 10 nucleotides matching TRBD2. The CDR3 extends over 14 amino acids. With 4 bases clipped from V and 3 bases from J, the junction kept 3 bases outside the gene matches. From germline, CDR1 is LNHNV and CDR2 YYDKDF (reference sequence). CDR3 DNA: TGTGCCACCAGCACAGGACTAGCGGTCTACGAGCAGTACCTC. Translating it yields CATSTGLAVYEQYL.

The genes are TRBV20-1 and TRBJ2-7; TRBD1 matches 10 bases. After removal of 6 bases from V and 4 bases from J, the junction contained 12 bases not matched to a gene. In germline, CDR1 is DFQATT, CDR2 SNEGSKA (reference sequence). The CDR3 is made up of 15 amino acids. CDR3 in DNA: TGCAGTGCCGGTCGACAGGGGGCGCCTATATACGAGCAGTACTTC. Encoded protein: CSAGRQGAPIYEQYF.

This clonotype occurred many times. The genes are TRBV6-5 and TRBJ2-3, with D perhaps TRBD1 or TRBD2 (5 bases each). In germline, CDR1 is MNHEY, CDR2 SVGAGI. This CDR3 contains 15 residues. The V gene lost 5 bases and the J gene lost 6 bases, with 18 bases spanning the gap. The CDR3 loop is CASSTRDGERDTQYF. The CDR3 DNA sequence: TGTGCCAGCAGTACCCGGGACGGGGAGCGGGATACGCAGTATTTT.

This clonotype was observed at least ten times. V and J are TRBV7-2 and TRBJ2-1; D gene unclear. The CDR3 sequence is 14 residues long. Germline lookup yields CDR1 SGHTA and CDR2 FQGNSA. V was pared by 1 base and J by 3 bases, with 7 bases between. In DNA, the CDR3 is TGTGCCAGCAGCTTAGTATCTGACTACAATGAGCAGTTCTTC. Its protein product is CASSLVSDYNEQFF.

The chain couples TRBV20-1 to TRBJ2-2; possible D gene TRBD1, 5 bases. CDR3 length: 15 amino acids. Germline V lookup: CDR1 DFQATT, CDR2 SNEGSKA (reference sequence). Deletions cut 4 bases from V and 4 bases from J, with 16 bases between. CDR3 DNA sequence: TGCAGTGCTAACCCTAAGGGGAAGACCACCGGGGAGCTGTTTTTT. Protein: CSANPKGKTTGELFF.

The chain is built from TRBV28 and TRBJ2-2; tentative D call: TRBD2 (5 bases). The CDR3 runs to 14 residues. Germline-derived CDR1 and CDR2 are MDHEN and SYDVKM. Trimming took off 5 bases at V and 2 bases at J, with 9 bases between the two ends. For the CDR3, the DNA is TGTGCCAGCAGTCTTCGGACTAACACCGGGGAGCTGTTTTTT. Its protein is CASSLRTNTGELFF.